The rows below give T cell receptor beta chains drawn from one sample of a study of cytomegalovirus exposure and HLA in healthy donors. Using immunoSEQ multiplex PCR, the repertoire was profiled, and TCRdb retains in-frame clones only, with some absent. The sample yields over 100,000 clones, 8% to 9.5% seen once. The source material was PBMCs. Receptors were obtained from a man aged 35-49 years in good health and CMV-seronegative. Both conserved end residues are part of each CDR3. Each record gives: J gene, V gene, D gene, clone size, CDR3 DNA, CDR3 protein. A D gene is named only where the DNA matches it firmly. Clone size is given for some rows only: seen once, a few or many times, or a class if the clone is expanded.

J gene: TRBJ1-1
V gene: TRBV4-2
D gene: .
clone size: .
CDR3 DNA: TGTGCCAGCAGACAAGATCTAGGAGTAACTGAAGCTTTCTTT
CDR3 protein: CASRQDLGVTEAFF

J gene: TRBJ2-7
V gene: TRBV28
D gene: .
clone size: few
CDR3 DNA: TGTGCCAGCATCACCAACACCGGGTCTGGCTACGAGCAGTACTTC
CDR3 protein: CASITNTGSGYEQYF

J gene: TRBJ1-3
V gene: TRBV25-1
D gene: .
clone size: few
CDR3 DNA: TGTGCCAGCAGTGAACCGGGGGTAAACACCATATATTTT
CDR3 protein: CASSEPGVNTIYF

J gene: TRBJ1-5
V gene: TRBV19
D gene: .
clone size: few
CDR3 DNA: TGTGCCAGTAAGTCGGGGATACAGCCCCAGCATTTT
CDR3 protein: CASKSGIQPQHF

J gene: TRBJ2-3
V gene: TRBV14
D gene: .
clone size: .
CDR3 DNA: TGTGCCAGCAGCCAAGGACTAGCAGATACGCAGTATTTT
CDR3 protein: CASSQGLADTQYF

J gene: TRBJ1-2
V gene: TRBV10-3
D gene: .
clone size: few
CDR3 DNA: TGTGCCATCAGTGAGGGTGCGAAGGTGGAGGGCTACACCTTC
CDR3 protein: CAISEGAKVEGYTF

J gene: TRBJ1-1
V gene: TRBV19
D gene: .
clone size: .
CDR3 DNA: TGTGCCAGTACCACTTCTGTGAACACTGAAGCTTTCTTT
CDR3 protein: CASTTSVNTEAFF

J gene: TRBJ2-1
V gene: TRBV5-1
D gene: .
clone size: few
CDR3 DNA: TGCGCCAGCAGCTTGGCTCAGGCCAAAAATGAGCAGTTCTTC
CDR3 protein: CASSLAQAKNEQFF

J gene: TRBJ1-4
V gene: TRBV6-5
D gene: .
clone size: few
CDR3 DNA: TGTGCCAGCAGTTACAGCGGGGTAACTAATGAAAAACTGTTTTTT
CDR3 protein: CASSYSGVTNEKLFF

J gene: TRBJ1-1
V gene: TRBV9
D gene: .
clone size: few
CDR3 DNA: TGTGCCAGCAGTCCAGTTGGCACTGAAGCTTTCTTT
CDR3 protein: CASSPVGTEAFF

J gene: TRBJ1-2
V gene: TRBV25-1
D gene: TRBD1
clone size: .
CDR3 DNA: TGTGCCAGCAGGGGGACAGGGGATATTTGGGGCTACACCTTC
CDR3 protein: CASRGTGDIWGYTF

J gene: TRBJ2-7
V gene: TRBV5-8
D gene: TRBD1
clone size: .
CDR3 DNA: TGTGCCAGCAGCGTCGCAGGGGGTTATTACGAGCAGTACTTC
CDR3 protein: CASSVAGGYYEQYF

J gene: TRBJ2-3
V gene: TRBV12-5
D gene: TRBD2
clone size: .
CDR3 DNA: TGTGCTAGTTTCGCCTTAAAGCGGGGGGGCCCGGATACGCAGTATTTT
CDR3 protein: CASFALKRGGPDTQYF

J gene: TRBJ2-1
V gene: TRBV6-6
D gene: .
clone size: few
CDR3 DNA: TGTGCCAGCAGTTACCCGGAGGGTGTTGAGCAGTTCTTC
CDR3 protein: CASSYPEGVEQFF

J gene: TRBJ2-3
V gene: TRBV2
D gene: .
clone size: few
CDR3 DNA: TGTGCCAGCAGTCGAAGGTCTAGCGCGACAGATACGCAGTATTTT
CDR3 protein: CASSRRSSATDTQYF

J gene: TRBJ1-3
V gene: TRBV7-8
D gene: .
clone size: few
CDR3 DNA: TGTGCCAGCAGCTTAGCTTGGAGGACGGAGAGCTCTGGAAACACCATATATTTT
CDR3 protein: CASSLAWRTESSGNTIYF

J gene: TRBJ2-3
V gene: TRBV5-6
D gene: TRBD2
clone size: .
CDR3 DNA: TGTGCCAGCAGGACTAGCAGCACAGATACGCAGTATTTT
CDR3 protein: CASRTSSTDTQYF

J gene: TRBJ2-1
V gene: TRBV13
D gene: TRBD2
clone size: many
CDR3 DNA: TGTGCCAGCTCGGTGCGGGGGGGCCGTAATGAGCAGTTCTTC
CDR3 protein: CASSVRGGRNEQFF

J gene: TRBJ1-1
V gene: TRBV6-6
D gene: .
clone size: few
CDR3 DNA: TGTGCCAGCAGTTACTCTTGGGGCGTGAACACTGAAGCTTTCTTT
CDR3 protein: CASSYSWGVNTEAFF

J gene: TRBJ1-1
V gene: TRBV6-5
D gene: .
clone size: few
CDR3 DNA: TGTGCCAGCAGTTGGACAGCGGGGACTGAAGCTTTCTTT
CDR3 protein: CASSWTAGTEAFF

J gene: TRBJ2-7
V gene: TRBV16
D gene: .
clone size: few
CDR3 DNA: TGTGCCAGCAGCCAATCGCGGGGAAGCTCCTACGAGCAGTACTTC
CDR3 protein: CASSQSRGSSYEQYF

J gene: TRBJ1-1
V gene: TRBV6-1
D gene: .
clone size: .
CDR3 DNA: TGTGCCAGCAGGAGTATTGAAGCTTTCTTT
CDR3 protein: CASRSIEAFF

J gene: TRBJ2-5
V gene: TRBV11-3
D gene: TRBD2
clone size: .
CDR3 DNA: TGTGCCAGCAGTTGGGCGGGAGGGACCCAGTACTTC
CDR3 protein: CASSWAGGTQYF

J gene: TRBJ1-1
V gene: TRBV27
D gene: TRBD1
clone size: few
CDR3 DNA: TGTGCCAGCAGTCCAAGGACAGGGGACACTGAAGCTTTCTTT
CDR3 protein: CASSPRTGDTEAFF

J gene: TRBJ1-1
V gene: TRBV4-3
D gene: .
clone size: .
CDR3 DNA: TGCGCCAGCAGCCATCCGGGACTGAGCTCTGAAGCTTTCTTT
CDR3 protein: CASSHPGLSSEAFF

J gene: TRBJ2-7
V gene: TRBV27
D gene: TRBD1
clone size: few
CDR3 DNA: TGTGCCAGCAGTTCGACAGGGGGCGCGTCGTCGCAGTACTTC
CDR3 protein: CASSSTGGASSQYF

J gene: TRBJ2-1
V gene: TRBV5-4
D gene: .
clone size: .
CDR3 DNA: TGTGCCAGCAGCCCGGGAACCCCCAATGAGCAGTTCTTC
CDR3 protein: CASSPGTPNEQFF

J gene: TRBJ2-1
V gene: TRBV5-1
D gene: .
clone size: few
CDR3 DNA: TGCGCCAGCAGCTTGGATCAGGGGTACAATGAGCAGTTCTTC
CDR3 protein: CASSLDQGYNEQFF

J gene: TRBJ2-7
V gene: TRBV7-9
D gene: TRBD2
clone size: few
CDR3 DNA: TGTGCCAGCAGCTCGGGGACTAGCGGGGGGCAATACGAGCAGTACTTC
CDR3 protein: CASSSGTSGGQYEQYF

J gene: TRBJ1-3
V gene: TRBV6-6
D gene: .
clone size: few
CDR3 DNA: TGTGCCAGCATGGACACCAACTCTGGAAACACCATATATTTT
CDR3 protein: CASMDTNSGNTIYF

J gene: TRBJ1-5
V gene: TRBV5-6
D gene: .
clone size: .
CDR3 DNA: TGTGCCAGCAGCCCTTCTCCCAGGCCGAATCAGCCCCAGCATTTT
CDR3 protein: CASSPSPRPNQPQHF

J gene: TRBJ1-5
V gene: TRBV11-3
D gene: .
clone size: few
CDR3 DNA: TGTGCCAGCAGCCTTGACGGGGAGGGCCATCAGCCCCAGCATTTT
CDR3 protein: CASSLDGEGHQPQHF

J gene: TRBJ1-1
V gene: TRBV4-1
D gene: TRBD1
clone size: .
CDR3 DNA: TGCGCCAGCAGCCAGGCTCCTCAGGGGGAGTACACTGAAGCTTTCTTT
CDR3 protein: CASSQAPQGEYTEAFF

J gene: TRBJ1-6
V gene: TRBV2
D gene: TRBD1
clone size: few
CDR3 DNA: TGTGCCAGCAGTGTTGGGACAGGGTCTAATTCACCCCTCCACTTT
CDR3 protein: CASSVGTGSNSPLHF

J gene: TRBJ1-1
V gene: TRBV10-3
D gene: .
clone size: .
CDR3 DNA: TGTGCCATCACCATGGACAGGAACACTGAAGCTTTCTTT
CDR3 protein: CAITMDRNTEAFF

J gene: TRBJ2-7
V gene: TRBV29-1
D gene: .
clone size: .
CDR3 DNA: TGCAGCGCTGAAGGAGACTACGAGCAGTACTTC
CDR3 protein: CSAEGDYEQYF

J gene: TRBJ2-7
V gene: TRBV19
D gene: .
clone size: few
CDR3 DNA: TGTGCCAGTAGTATCGGGCAGGGAACCTACGAGCAGTACTTC
CDR3 protein: CASSIGQGTYEQYF

J gene: TRBJ1-3
V gene: TRBV29-1
D gene: TRBD1
clone size: few
CDR3 DNA: TGCAGAATCGACAGGGGGTCTGGAAACACCATATATTTT
CDR3 protein: CRIDRGSGNTIYF

J gene: TRBJ2-1
V gene: TRBV18
D gene: TRBD1
clone size: .
CDR3 DNA: TGTGCCAGCTCACCAAGGACAGGTCCATACAATGAGCAGTTCTTC
CDR3 protein: CASSPRTGPYNEQFF

J gene: TRBJ1-1
V gene: TRBV4-1
D gene: .
clone size: .
CDR3 DNA: TGCGCCAGCAGCCAAGATTACGAGGGGAGGGGCACTGAAGCTTTCTTT
CDR3 protein: CASSQDYEGRGTEAFF

J gene: TRBJ1-1
V gene: TRBV10-1
D gene: .
clone size: .
CDR3 DNA: TGCGCCAGCAGTGAGTCGCTCGCCGGGAACACTGAAGCTTTCTTT
CDR3 protein: CASSESLAGNTEAFF

J gene: TRBJ1-1
V gene: TRBV4-3
D gene: .
clone size: .
CDR3 DNA: TGCGCCAGCAGCCAAGAAGGGACAAGGGGCACTGAAGCTTTCTTT
CDR3 protein: CASSQEGTRGTEAFF

J gene: TRBJ2-2
V gene: TRBV10-3
D gene: .
clone size: few
CDR3 DNA: TGTGCCATCAGGACCCACGGGGGAGGCCCGAGTAAGAACACCGGGGAGCTGTTTTTT
CDR3 protein: CAIRTHGGGPSKNTGELFF

J gene: TRBJ2-5
V gene: TRBV5-1
D gene: TRBD1
clone size: few
CDR3 DNA: TGCGCCAGCGGACAGGGGGAAAACCAAGAGACCCAGTACTTC
CDR3 protein: CASGQGENQETQYF